These 6 T cell receptor beta chains came from one sample sequenced in a study of tumor-infiltrating lymphocytes in oesophageal squamous cell carcinoma. TCRdb reanalysed the PCR reads using MiXCR and keeps one entry per CDR3 protein. The sample has 19,000 or so distinct CDR3 sequences; under 50% are singletons. Sequenced material: blood. All receptors derive from a male donor with esophageal squamous cell carcinoma.

This clonotype is termed large. This rearrangement joins TRBV7-2 to TRBJ2-1, with D perhaps TRBD2 (6 bases). Trimming left V 5 bases short and J 4 bases short, with 15 bases between. Germline V gene lookup returns CDR1 SGHTA and CDR2 FQGNSA. CDR3 size: 15 residues. In nucleotides, the CDR3 is TGTGCCAGCAGCCCTGGACTACCTGTGTACAATGAGCAGTTCTTC. It yields the protein CASSPGLPVYNEQFF. The whole variable domain, filled in from reference TRBV7-2 and TRBJ2-1, reads GAGVSQSPSNKVTEKGKDVELRCDPISGHTALYWYRQSLGQGLEFLIYFQGNSAPDKSGLPSDRFSAERTGGSVSTLTIQRTQQEDSAVYLCASSPGLPVYNEQFFGPGTRLTVL.

This sequence joins TRBV28 and TRBJ2-1, with 7 bases fitting TRBD1. Near its end, the DNA agrees better with TRBJ2-7, so the J call may be wrong. Germline-derived CDR1 and CDR2 are MDHEN and SYDVKM. CDR3 length: 13 amino acids. This chain's CDR3 is CASRTGIYNEQYF. CDR3 coding DNA: TGTGCCAGCAGGACAGGGATCTACAATGAGCAGTACTTC.

This chain connects TRBV18 to TRBJ1-1, with D possibly matching TRBD1 (5 bases). The CDR3 has 15 residues. The germline CDR1 and CDR2 sequences are KGHSH and LQKENI. V lost 4 bases, J lost 1 base, and 13 bases lay in between. The CDR3 protein is CASSLGGGKNTEAFF. CDR3 bases: TGTGCCAGCTCACTCGGGGGGGGAAAGAACACTGAAGCTTTCTTT.

This clonotype was counted between two and nine times. V is TRBV9 and J is TRBJ2-7; D possibly uses TRBD1 or TRBD2 (5 bases each). The V end lost 2 bases, the J end lost 7 bases, and 19 bases lay between the germline ends. This CDR3 is 15 amino acids long. Germline V gene lookup returns CDR1 SGDLS and CDR2 YYNGEE. CDR3 loop: CASSVRDVGPREQYF. CDR3 DNA sequence: TGTGCCAGCAGCGTCCGGGACGTTGGGCCGAGGGAGCAGTACTTC.

The J gene is TRBJ2-3, the V gene TRBV7-3, with a possible D match to TRBD1 (6 bases). The J call may be in error: the DNA end matches TRBJ2-7 better. CDR1 SGHTA and CDR2 FQGTGA come from the germline V gene. The CDR3 consists of 14 residues. CDR3 loop: CASSLLGATDTQYF. The CDR3 DNA follows: TGTGCCAGCAGCTTATTGGGGGCAACAGATACGCAGTACTTC.

Comments on this clonotype: Since the CDR3 does not end with the conserved phenylalanine or tryptophan, this likely comes from a read error. It is unclear where the CDR3 begins or ends on the DNA, so no DNA is shown, and the CDR3 is as TCRdb lists it. The V gene is TRBV10-1, the J gene TRBJ1-1; the DNA was not used to check the table's D call, TRBD1. Germline V gives CDR1 WNHNN, CDR2 SYGVQD (reference sequence). Both ends counted, the CDR3 spans 16 residues. The CDR3 sequence is CASNDRVSKRPSTSGQ.